This TCR beta chain is from a study of T-cell memory formation after mild COVID-19. The 5'RACE method, run with constant-segment primers, produced TCR alpha and TCR beta cDNA libraries (carrying sample barcodes and UMIs). Each CDR3 protein gets one entry after TCRdb re-called the 5' RACE reads with MiXCR. The sample has roughly 150,000 distinct CDR3 sequences, about 14% seen once. This clonotype has at least ten counts. Germline lookup yields CDR1 MGHRA and CDR2 YSYEKL. The CDR3 has 16 amino acids. Trimming took off 0 bases at V and 0 bases at J, with 12 bases between the two ends. Specimen: PBMCs or a T cell subset sorted from them (not recorded which). The TCR was taken from an adult woman who had mild COVID-19 (a few samples of this study predate the infection). Cell type and time point are not known. The chain combines TRBV4-1 with TRBJ2-7; a possible D gene is TRBD1 (6 bases). CDR3 sequence: CASSQDDRSGSYEQYF. For the CDR3, the DNA is TGCGCCAGCAGCCAAGACGACAGGAGTGGCTCCTACGAGCAGTACTTC.